These T cell receptor beta chains were read from a single sample in a study of shared clonotypes between healthy human individuals. Measured with immunoSEQ multiplex PCR; TCRdb has only the in-frame clones, and not every one. The sample lists about 2 million clones, about 95% seen once, with approximately 0.13% in the top ten. The sequenced material came from naive CD4+ T cells sorted from blood. These receptors came from a man between 18 and 35 years old in good health. CDR3s include the opening cysteine and the closing phenylalanine or tryptophan. Each record gives: clone size, D gene, V gene, CDR3 length, J gene, CDR3 protein, CDR3 DNA. The D gene is left open where the match is weak. Clone size is not always given. Where it is, it says once, few, many or a class for expanded clones.

size: -; D: -; V: TRBV6-4; length: 14; J: TRBJ1-1; CDR3: CASREQGTGTEAFF; DNA: TGTGCCAGCAGGGAACAGGGTACCGGCACTGAAGCTTTCTTT
size: -; D: -; V: TRBV30; length: 12; J: TRBJ2-1; CDR3: CAWTRDLNEQFF; DNA: TGTGCCTGGACTCGAGACCTCAATGAGCAGTTCTTC
size: -; D: TRBD1; V: TRBV5-4; length: 13; J: TRBJ2-5; CDR3: CASSRDRVETQYF; DNA: TGTGCCAGCAGCCGCGACAGGGTGGAGACCCAGTACTTC
size: -; D: -; V: TRBV7-9; length: 15; J: TRBJ2-1; CDR3: CASSLVQGNHNEQFF; DNA: TGTGCCAGCAGCTTAGTCCAGGGCAATCACAATGAGCAGTTCTTC
size: -; D: -; V: TRBV18; length: 14; J: TRBJ1-6; CDR3: CASSPRADNSPLHF; DNA: TGTGCCAGCTCACCACGGGCCGATAATTCACCCCTCCACTTT
size: -; D: -; V: TRBV27; length: 14; J: TRBJ2-7; CDR3: CASKRDREENEQYF; DNA: TGTGCCAGCAAGAGAGACAGGGAGGAGAACGAGCAGTACTTC
size: -; D: -; V: TRBV6-6; length: 15; J: TRBJ1-2; CDR3: CASSYGRGRVYGYTF; DNA: TGTGCCAGCAGTTACGGCCGGGGCCGGGTCTATGGCTACACCTTC
size: -; D: -; V: TRBV6-5; length: 15; J: TRBJ1-4; CDR3: CASSYSRGRIEKLFF; DNA: TGTGCCAGCAGTTACTCACGGGGGCGGATTGAAAAACTGTTTTTT
size: -; D: -; V: TRBV18; length: 16; J: TRBJ2-1; CDR3: CASSPRDKSSYNEQFF; DNA: TGTGCCAGCTCACCCCGGGACAAGAGCTCCTACAATGAGCAGTTCTTC
size: -; D: TRBD2; V: TRBV30; length: 14; J: TRBJ2-3; CDR3: CAWNRGRGGDTQYF; DNA: TGTGCCTGGAATCGCGGGAGGGGCGGGGATACGCAGTATTTT
size: -; D: TRBD2; V: TRBV13; length: 16; J: TRBJ2-5; CDR3: CASATGTSGEQETQYF; DNA: TGTGCCAGCGCTACCGGGACTAGCGGGGAACAAGAGACCCAGTACTTC
size: -; D: -; V: TRBV5-1; length: 13; J: TRBJ1-2; CDR3: CASSLEGTYGYTF; DNA: TGCGCCAGCAGCTTGGAGGGGACTTATGGCTACACCTTC
size: -; D: TRBD1; V: TRBV6-5; length: 15; J: TRBJ2-2; CDR3: CASSRTGGYTGELFF; DNA: TGTGCCAGCAGTAGGACAGGGGGCTACACCGGGGAGCTGTTTTTT
size: -; D: TRBD2; V: TRBV11-3; length: 15; J: TRBJ2-3; CDR3: CASSLERGGQDTQYF; DNA: TGTGCCAGCAGCTTGGAGCGGGGGGGCCAAGATACGCAGTATTTT
size: -; D: -; V: TRBV9; length: 13; J: TRBJ2-7; CDR3: CASSVGGPGEQYF; DNA: TGTGCCAGCAGCGTTGGGGGACCGGGGGAGCAGTACTTC
size: -; D: -; V: TRBV10-2; length: 13; J: TRBJ1-6; CDR3: CASSRAEASPLHF; DNA: TGCGCCAGCAGTCGGGCGGAGGCTTCACCCCTCCACTTT
size: -; D: TRBD1; V: TRBV6-5; length: 16; J: TRBJ1-5; CDR3: CASSSMTGGREQPQHF; DNA: TGTGCCAGCAGTTCTATGACAGGGGGGAGAGAGCAGCCCCAGCATTTT
size: -; D: -; V: TRBV7-9; length: 15; J: TRBJ2-1; CDR3: CASSFGGNIVDEQFF; DNA: TGTGCCAGCAGCTTTGGAGGGAATATAGTGGATGAGCAGTTCTTC
size: -; D: TRBD2; V: TRBV6-5; length: 16; J: TRBJ2-2; CDR3: CASSSRAGVNTGELFF; DNA: TGTGCCAGCAGTTCCCGAGCGGGGGTTAACACCGGGGAGCTGTTTTTT
size: -; D: -; V: TRBV5-1; length: 17; J: TRBJ2-7; CDR3: CASSLASAGGISYEQYF; DNA: TGCGCCAGCAGCTTGGCTTCCGCCGGGGGTATCTCCTACGAGCAGTACTTC
size: -; D: TRBD1; V: TRBV2; length: 15; J: TRBJ1-5; CDR3: CASNPGTGGNQPQHF; DNA: TGTGCCAGCAACCCTGGGACAGGGGGCAATCAGCCCCAGCATTTT
size: -; D: TRBD2; V: TRBV27; length: 18; J: TRBJ2-7; CDR3: CASSLAPRLAGAGREQYF; DNA: TGTGCCAGCAGTTTAGCCCCGCGACTAGCGGGGGCCGGTCGGGAGCAGTACTTC
size: -; D: -; V: TRBV14; length: 14; J: TRBJ2-2; CDR3: CASSQDSGIRELFF; DNA: TGTGCCAGCAGCCAAGATTCGGGGATCAGGGAGCTGTTTTTT
size: -; D: TRBD1; V: TRBV5-8; length: 14; J: TRBJ1-5; CDR3: CASSLQGRDQPQHF; DNA: TGTGCCAGCAGCTTACAGGGGCGGGATCAGCCCCAGCATTTT
size: -; D: -; V: TRBV5-1; length: 14; J: TRBJ2-7; CDR3: CASSLWGETTEQYF; DNA: TGCGCCAGCAGCTTGTGGGGAGAAACGACCGAGCAGTACTTC
size: -; D: -; V: TRBV7-2; length: 13; J: TRBJ2-3; CDR3: CASSLGITDTQYF; DNA: TGTGCCAGCAGCTTAGGTATAACAGATACGCAGTATTTT
size: once; D: -; V: TRBV27; length: 16; J: TRBJ2-7; CDR3: CASSLSGAGPSYEQYF; DNA: TGTGCCAGCAGTTTATCGGGGGCAGGGCCATCCTACGAGCAGTACTTC
size: -; D: -; V: TRBV6-4; length: 14; J: TRBJ1-5; CDR3: CASSETVDYQPQHF; DNA: TGTGCCAGCAGTGAGACAGTTGATTATCAGCCCCAGCATTTT
size: few; D: -; V: TRBV18; length: 16; J: TRBJ1-5; CDR3: CASSPNRQVVNQPQHF; DNA: TGTGCCAGCTCACCGAACCGGCAGGTCGTCAATCAGCCCCAGCATTTT
size: -; D: TRBD1; V: TRBV2; length: 15; J: TRBJ1-6; CDR3: CASSTGGRHNSPLHF; DNA: TGTGCCAGCAGTACAGGGGGCCGGCACAATTCACCCCTCCACTTT
size: -; D: TRBD1; V: TRBV25-1; length: 14; J: TRBJ1-1; CDR3: CASSEGTANTEAFF; DNA: TGTGCCAGCAGTGAGGGGACAGCGAACACTGAAGCTTTCTTT
size: once; D: -; V: TRBV7-9; length: 13; J: TRBJ2-1; CDR3: CASSWQGNNEQFF; DNA: TGTGCCAGCAGCTGGCAGGGAAACAATGAGCAGTTCTTC
size: -; D: TRBD2; V: TRBV7-6; length: 15; J: TRBJ2-3; CDR3: CASSFSGRAPDTQYF; DNA: TGTGCCAGCAGCTTTAGCGGGAGGGCCCCAGATACGCAGTATTTT
size: -; D: -; V: TRBV30; length: 14; J: TRBJ2-1; CDR3: CAWTSWVDSNEQFF; DNA: TGTGCCTGGACATCCTGGGTGGACTCCAATGAGCAGTTCTTC
size: -; D: -; V: TRBV5-8; length: 15; J: TRBJ1-4; CDR3: CASSLQEPSNEKLFF; DNA: TGTGCCAGCAGCTTGCAGGAACCATCTAATGAAAAACTGTTTTTT
size: many; D: TRBD1; V: TRBV6-5; length: 13; J: TRBJ2-7; CDR3: CASSRTGFDEQYF; DNA: TGTGCCAGCAGTCGGACAGGGTTCGACGAGCAGTACTTC
size: -; D: TRBD1; V: TRBV5-6; length: 18; J: TRBJ1-2; CDR3: CASSLPTGSIDFIYGYTF; DNA: TGTGCCAGCAGCTTACCGACAGGGTCAATCGATTTCATCTATGGCTACACCTTC
size: once; D: -; V: TRBV7-2; length: 15; J: TRBJ2-7; CDR3: CASSFTRDTTYEQYF; DNA: TGTGCCAGCAGCTTCACTCGTGACACCACCTACGAGCAGTACTTC
size: -; D: -; V: TRBV7-2; length: 15; J: TRBJ1-3; CDR3: CASSLRTDSGNTIYF; DNA: TGTGCCAGCAGCTTAAGGACGGACTCTGGAAACACCATATATTTT
size: -; D: -; V: TRBV9; length: 15; J: TRBJ2-2; CDR3: CASSVLAEPTGELFF; DNA: TGTGCCAGCAGCGTTTTAGCGGAACCCACCGGGGAGCTGTTTTTT
size: -; D: -; V: TRBV7-9; length: 15; J: TRBJ1-1; CDR3: CASSLDLPRNTEAFF; DNA: TGTGCCAGCAGCTTGGATCTCCCCAGGAACACTGAAGCTTTCTTT
size: -; D: -; V: TRBV5-1; length: 16; J: TRBJ2-4; CDR3: CASSLDNAVAKNIQYF; DNA: TGCGCCAGCAGCTTGGACAACGCCGTAGCCAAAAACATTCAGTACTTC
size: once; D: -; V: TRBV2; length: 11; J: TRBJ2-7; CDR3: CASSDGYEQYF; DNA: TGTGCCAGCAGTGACGGATACGAGCAGTACTTC
size: -; D: TRBD2; V: TRBV6-5; length: 16; J: TRBJ2-1; CDR3: CASSYRTSGTYNEQFF; DNA: TGTGCCAGCAGTTACCGGACTAGCGGCACCTACAATGAGCAGTTCTTC
size: -; D: -; V: TRBV6-1; length: 13; J: TRBJ1-3; CDR3: CASIPGFGNTIYF; DNA: TGTGCCAGCATACCGGGGTTTGGAAACACCATATATTTT
size: -; D: -; V: TRBV18; length: 14; J: TRBJ1-1; CDR3: CASSPRQAYTEAFF; DNA: TGTGCCAGCTCACCGCGACAGGCTTACACTGAAGCTTTCTTT
size: -; D: -; V: TRBV7-9; length: 15; J: TRBJ2-7; CDR3: CASSQGGTSPYEQYF; DNA: TGTGCCAGCAGCCAGGGGGGGACCTCTCCCTACGAGCAGTACTTC
size: -; D: -; V: TRBV4-1; length: 12; J: TRBJ1-1; CDR3: CASSPGGIEAFF; DNA: TGCGCCAGCAGCCCCGGCGGGATTGAAGCTTTCTTT
size: -; D: TRBD1; V: TRBV2; length: 13; J: TRBJ2-7; CDR3: CASIDRGSYEQYF; DNA: TGTGCCAGCATTGACAGGGGCTCCTACGAGCAGTACTTC
size: -; D: TRBD2; V: TRBV11-1; length: 16; J: TRBJ2-2; CDR3: CASSFQRGGLGGELFF; DNA: TGTGCCAGCAGCTTCCAGCGGGGGGGCCTCGGCGGGGAGCTGTTTTTT
size: once; D: -; V: TRBV5-8; length: 14; J: TRBJ1-1; CDR3: CASSSWGRQKGAFF; DNA: TGTGCCAGCAGCTCCTGGGGACGTCAAAAAGGAGCTTTCTTT
size: -; D: -; V: TRBV9; length: 15; J: TRBJ2-1; CDR3: CASSVAGSNYNEQFF; DNA: TGTGCCAGCAGCGTAGCAGGGTCAAACTACAATGAGCAGTTCTTC
size: -; D: -; V: TRBV30; length: 14; J: TRBJ2-5; CDR3: CAWRGSLRGETQYF; DNA: TGTGCCTGGAGGGGGAGCCTAAGGGGAGAGACCCAGTACTTC
size: -; D: TRBD1; V: TRBV6-5; length: 15; J: TRBJ2-7; CDR3: CASSSRDRTSYEQYF; DNA: TGTGCCAGCAGTTCCCGGGACAGGACCTCCTACGAGCAGTACTTC
size: -; D: -; V: TRBV15; length: 15; J: TRBJ1-5; CDR3: CATSRAGGYNQPQHF; DNA: TGTGCCACCAGCAGAGCCGGAGGTTACAATCAGCCCCAGCATTTT
size: -; D: -; V: TRBV6-5; length: 12; J: TRBJ1-4; CDR3: CASSPADGKLFF; DNA: TGTGCCAGCAGTCCAGCGGATGGAAAACTGTTTTTT
size: -; D: -; V: TRBV7-2; length: 14; J: TRBJ1-5; CDR3: CASSPQISNQPQHF; DNA: TGTGCCAGCAGCCCGCAAATTAGCAATCAGCCCCAGCATTTT